A selection of T cell receptor beta chains follows, all from one sample in a study of blood T cell repertoires in COVID-19. The method was immunoSEQ multiplex PCR; TCRdb's version includes in-frame clones alone and lacks a portion of them. Counted here are roughly 250,000 clones, just under 85% occurring once; the ten biggest clones make up more than 9.5%. The sequenced sample was peripheral blood. These receptor sequences come from a woman older than 75 with acute or convalescent COVID-19. Both conserved end residues are part of each CDR3. The D gene is left open where the match is weak. Not every row has a clone size; where given, it reads once, few, many or a size class.

D: TRBD1
V: TRBV7-8
size: few
J: TRBJ2-5
DNA: TGTGCCAGCAGCTTTTTATTACAGGGGGCAAAAGAGACCCAGTACTTC
CDR3: CASSFLLQGAKETQYF

D: .
V: TRBV30
size: .
J: TRBJ1-2
DNA: TGTGCCTGGAACCCGGAGACAGACTATGGCTACACCTTC
CDR3: CAWNPETDYGYTF

D: TRBD2
V: TRBV29-1
size: .
J: TRBJ2-3
DNA: TGCAGCGTTTCAGGAGGGGAGGGTGGCGGAGATACGCAGTATTTT
CDR3: CSVSGGEGGGDTQYF

D: .
V: TRBV30
size: .
J: TRBJ1-5
DNA: TGTGCCTGGAGCAAGGCAGGGCCCCAGCATTTT
CDR3: CAWSKAGPQHF

D: .
V: TRBV2
size: few
J: TRBJ1-5
DNA: TGTGCCAGCAGTGAACAGGGGACCAGCAATCAGCCCCAGCATTTT
CDR3: CASSEQGTSNQPQHF

D: TRBD1
V: TRBV5-8
size: .
J: TRBJ1-1
DNA: TGTGCCAGCAGCCGAATCCGACAGGGGGAAGCTTTCTTT
CDR3: CASSRIRQGEAFF

D: TRBD1
V: TRBV2
size: .
J: TRBJ1-1
DNA: TGTGCCAGCGAGAGCACAGGGGGAAGTCAAGCTTTCTTT
CDR3: CASESTGGSQAFF

D: .
V: TRBV29-1
size: .
J: TRBJ2-7
DNA: TGCAGCGTTGGGGGACTTTCCGGAGGCTACGAGCAGTACTTC
CDR3: CSVGGLSGGYEQYF

D: .
V: TRBV1
size: .
J: TRBJ2-5
DNA: TGCACCAGCAGCCAAGATCGTGGGGGGGCAGATGAGACCCAGTACTTC
CDR3: CTSSQDRGGADETQYF

D: TRBD2
V: TRBV3-1/TRBV3-2
size: .
J: TRBJ2-3
DNA: TGTGCCAGCAGCCGCCAGGAGGGACTAGCGGGGGGATCGCAGTATTTT
CDR3: CASSRQEGLAGGSQYF

D: .
V: TRBV6-2/TRBV6-3
size: many
J: TRBJ2-3
DNA: TGTGCCAGCAGCCGGGACAACACAGATACGCAGTATTTT
CDR3: CASSRDNTDTQYF

D: .
V: TRBV10-3
size: .
J: TRBJ2-3
DNA: TGTGCCATCAGTTTTGGACAGAGCACAGATACGCAGTATTTT
CDR3: CAISFGQSTDTQYF

D: TRBD2
V: TRBV7-2
size: .
J: TRBJ2-5
DNA: TGTGCCAGCAGCTTAAGGCGACTAGCCACCCAGTACTTC
CDR3: CASSLRRLATQYF

D: .
V: TRBV28
size: .
J: TRBJ1-1
DNA: TGTGCCAGCAGTGGGGGGGTTGGACACACTGAAGCTTTCTTT
CDR3: CASSGGVGHTEAFF

D: .
V: TRBV14
size: .
J: TRBJ1-6
DNA: TGTGCCAGCAGCCAAGATCCGGCAGGGAAGACACCCCTCCACTTT
CDR3: CASSQDPAGKTPLHF

D: TRBD1
V: TRBV5-1
size: .
J: TRBJ1-2
DNA: TGCGCCAGCAGCGGGACCGGGACAGGGGGCTACACCTTC
CDR3: CASSGTGTGGYTF

D: TRBD1
V: TRBV6-5
size: .
J: TRBJ1-4
DNA: TGTGCCAGCAGTTCAGACAGGGGTTTTAATGAAAAACTGTTTTTT
CDR3: CASSSDRGFNEKLFF

D: .
V: TRBV7-9
size: once
J: TRBJ2-1
DNA: TGTGCCAGCAATCGGTTCAGGAATGAGCAGTTCTTC
CDR3: CASNRFRNEQFF

D: .
V: TRBV27
size: .
J: TRBJ1-1
DNA: TGTGCCAGCAGTTTGGCAGGGCAGAACACTGAAGCTTTCTTT
CDR3: CASSLAGQNTEAFF

D: TRBD2
V: TRBV28
size: .
J: TRBJ2-5
DNA: TGTGCCAGCAGTACGGCGGGGGGTTATCAAGAGACCCAGTACTTC
CDR3: CASSTAGGYQETQYF

D: TRBD1
V: TRBV18
size: .
J: TRBJ2-3
DNA: TGTGCCAGCTCACCCCGGACAGGCCGCACAGATACGCAGTATTTT
CDR3: CASSPRTGRTDTQYF

D: .
V: TRBV28
size: .
J: TRBJ1-6
DNA: TGTGCCAGCAGTCCTTCACGGCGCGGGCTCTATAATTCACCCCTCCACTTT
CDR3: CASSPSRRGLYNSPLHF

D: TRBD2
V: TRBV7-8
size: few
J: TRBJ2-3
DNA: TGTGCCAGCAGCTTAGCAGGGGCGGGGGGGTACACAGATACGCAGTATTTT
CDR3: CASSLAGAGGYTDTQYF

D: TRBD1
V: TRBV10-3
size: .
J: TRBJ1-1
DNA: TGTGCCATCAGTGAGTCGGACAGGGGAAACGTGAACACTGAAGCTTTCTTT
CDR3: CAISESDRGNVNTEAFF

D: .
V: TRBV19
size: .
J: TRBJ1-5
DNA: TGTGCCAGTACCCCCACTGGAGCCTCCAGGGTGGGCCAGCCCCAGCATTTT
CDR3: CASTPTGASRVGQPQHF

D: .
V: TRBV28
size: few
J: TRBJ1-6
DNA: TGTGCCAGCAGTTTAAGGGGTGGAATGGCTTCACCCCTCCACTTT
CDR3: CASSLRGGMASPLHF

D: .
V: TRBV5-1
size: .
J: TRBJ1-4
DNA: TGCGCCAGCAGCCCAGGGGACGCAACTAATGAAAAACTGTTTTTT
CDR3: CASSPGDATNEKLFF

D: .
V: TRBV19
size: .
J: TRBJ1-3
DNA: TGTGCCAGTACTCCGGACAGAGTAGACACCATATATTTT
CDR3: CASTPDRVDTIYF

D: TRBD1
V: TRBV27
size: .
J: TRBJ1-2
DNA: TGTGCCAGCAGTTGGACAGGGCTCGGGTATGGCTACACCTTC
CDR3: CASSWTGLGYGYTF

D: .
V: TRBV7-3
size: .
J: TRBJ1-1
DNA: TGTGCCAGCAGCTTAACGACAGGCTTCGGGAACACTGAAGCTTTCTTT
CDR3: CASSLTTGFGNTEAFF

D: TRBD1
V: TRBV24-1
size: .
J: TRBJ2-2
DNA: TGTGCCACCAGTGATAGGGACAGGGTGACCGGGGAGCTGTTTTTT
CDR3: CATSDRDRVTGELFF

D: TRBD2
V: TRBV11-1
size: .
J: TRBJ2-1
DNA: TGTGCCAGCAGTCAAGCTAGCGGGGGGGTACATGAGCAGTTCTTC
CDR3: CASSQASGGVHEQFF

D: TRBD2
V: TRBV19
size: .
J: TRBJ2-1
DNA: TGTGCCAGTAGTATAGTGGCTAGCGGGGGCTCCTACAATGAGCAGTTCTTC
CDR3: CASSIVASGGSYNEQFF

D: TRBD2
V: TRBV7-3
size: .
J: TRBJ2-1
DNA: TGTGCCAGCAGCCGAGTAGCGGGGCCAGATTACAATGAGCAGTTCTTC
CDR3: CASSRVAGPDYNEQFF

D: .
V: TRBV5-1
size: .
J: TRBJ1-5
DNA: TGCGCCAGCAGCTTGGAAGGGGTAGGCAATCAGCCCCAGCATTTT
CDR3: CASSLEGVGNQPQHF

D: TRBD1
V: TRBV18
size: .
J: TRBJ2-7
DNA: TGTGCCAGCTCACTAAACCAGGGGGCGGAAGAGCAGTACTTC
CDR3: CASSLNQGAEEQYF

D: .
V: TRBV11-2
size: .
J: TRBJ2-5
DNA: TGTGCCAGCAGCTTTTCTGGCGGGGACCAAGAGACCCAGTACTTC
CDR3: CASSFSGGDQETQYF

D: TRBD1
V: TRBV6-5
size: few
J: TRBJ1-1
DNA: TGTGCCAGCAATCCGACAGGGGGCGCGTACACTGAAGCTTTCTTT
CDR3: CASNPTGGAYTEAFF

D: .
V: TRBV7-8
size: .
J: TRBJ2-7
DNA: TGTGCCAGCAGCTTAGCGGGGGGACGTTACGAGCAGTACTTC
CDR3: CASSLAGGRYEQYF

D: TRBD2
V: TRBV5-1
size: .
J: TRBJ2-1
DNA: TGCGCCAGCAGCCGATTACTAGCGGGGGACCTCAATGAGCAGTTCTTC
CDR3: CASSRLLAGDLNEQFF

D: TRBD2
V: TRBV27
size: .
J: TRBJ2-3
DNA: TGTGCCAGCAGCCGCTATGGGGGGGGAGGCACAGATACGCAGTATTTT
CDR3: CASSRYGGGGTDTQYF

D: .
V: TRBV5-1
size: .
J: TRBJ1-4
DNA: TGCGCCAGCAGCCCCGACAGCCCAACTAATGAAAAACTGTTTTTT
CDR3: CASSPDSPTNEKLFF

D: .
V: TRBV5-6
size: .
J: TRBJ1-6
DNA: TGTGCCAGCAGCTTGACACGGAGTTCACCCCTCCACTTT
CDR3: CASSLTRSSPLHF

D: .
V: TRBV19
size: .
J: TRBJ1-1
DNA: TGTGCCAGTAGTATTTTATCGGGGTCGGGGAACACTGAAGCTTTCTTT
CDR3: CASSILSGSGNTEAFF

D: .
V: TRBV28
size: few
J: TRBJ1-5
DNA: TGTGCCAGCAGTTTTGCAGGGGATAGCAATCAGCCCCAGCATTTT
CDR3: CASSFAGDSNQPQHF

D: .
V: TRBV5-1
size: once
J: TRBJ2-3
DNA: TGCGCCAGCAGCTTGCGAGGAGACCTAACAGATACGCAGTATTTT
CDR3: CASSLRGDLTDTQYF

D: .
V: TRBV11-1
size: .
J: TRBJ1-4
DNA: TGTGCCAGCAGCCGTGGACCCGGGGCTAATGAAAAACTGTTTTTT
CDR3: CASSRGPGANEKLFF

D: TRBD1
V: TRBV6-5
size: .
J: TRBJ1-1
DNA: TGTGCCAGCAGTTACGGGACAGGGGAGACTGAAGCTTTCTTT
CDR3: CASSYGTGETEAFF

D: .
V: TRBV2
size: .
J: TRBJ1-2
DNA: TGTGCCAGCAGTGAAAGGGGCTCTGGCTACACCTTC
CDR3: CASSERGSGYTF

D: .
V: TRBV6-5
size: .
J: TRBJ1-2
DNA: TGTGCCAGCAGTACAATGACAGGATCCTATGGCTACACCTTC
CDR3: CASSTMTGSYGYTF

D: .
V: TRBV6-2/TRBV6-3
size: .
J: TRBJ2-4
DNA: TGTGCCAGCAGCCCTGGCGGCGCGTTAGCCAAAAACATTCAGTACTTC
CDR3: CASSPGGALAKNIQYF

D: .
V: TRBV27
size: .
J: TRBJ1-2
DNA: TGTGCCAGCAGTTCCGGCGCGGGGTCGGGTGGCTACACCTTC
CDR3: CASSSGAGSGGYTF

D: .
V: TRBV10-3
size: .
J: TRBJ1-6
DNA: TGTGCCATCAGTGAAGGACAAGCACCCCTCCACTTT
CDR3: CAISEGQAPLHF